Shown below are 3 T cell receptor beta chains from a single sample sequenced in a study of cytomegalovirus exposure and HLA in healthy donors. PCR was performed using 60 Vbeta and 13 Jbeta primers. Method: immunoSEQ multiplex PCR; TCRdb's copy keeps in-frame clones and lacks some. The table shows roughly 150,000 clones, with more than 80% occurring only once. Sequenced sample: PBMCs. The receptor set was obtained from a woman under 30 in good health and CMV-seronegative.

The CDR3 DNA reads TGTGCCAGCAGCTTGTCGGGGTCCCCCGTTGTCAACTACAATGAGCAGTTCTTC. As protein: CASSLSGSPVVNYNEQFF. This sequence joins TRBV5-4 and TRBJ2-1, with D perhaps TRBD2 (5 bases). V lost 1 base to trimming and J lost 3 bases, with 20 bases between them. Germline loops: CDR1 SGHNT, CDR2 YYREEE (reference sequence). The CDR3 totals 18 residues. The whole variable domain, remainder taken from reference TRBV5-4 and TRBJ2-1, is ETGVTQSPTHLIKTRGQQVTLRCSSQSGHNTVSWYQQALGQGPQFIFQYYREEENGRGNFPPRFSGLQFPNYSSELNVNALELDDSALYLCASSLSGSPVVNYNEQFFGPGTRLTVL.

J is TRBJ2-1 and V is TRBV9; D not certain. V lost 3 bases and J 0 bases, leaving 16 bases between the germline ends. Germline V gene data show CDR1 as SGDLS and CDR2 as YYNGEE. The CDR3 has 17 residues. CDR3 protein: CASSASLTFGSYNEQFF. The DNA of the CDR3 is TGTGCCAGCAGCGCCTCTTTGACTTTTGGCTCCTACAATGAGCAGTTCTTC.

The chain links TRBV6-4 to TRBJ2-2, with 7 bases that match TRBD2. Germline V gene data show CDR1 as MRHNA and CDR2 as SNTAGT. The CDR3 loop spans 15 amino acids. Germline trimming cut 2 bases from V and 0 bases from J; bases unmatched to any gene: 0. CDR3 region: CASSDGGANTGELFF. DNA for the CDR3: TGTGCCAGCAGTGACGGGGGGGCGAACACCGGGGAGCTGTTTTTT.